This TCR beta chain originates from a study of shared clonotypes between healthy human individuals. Study in general: Donors were a couple of women and a few men aged 18 to 49.

Study-wide findings and caveats: The sharing of 4.5% to 5.5% of naive CD4 clonotypes was seen across a handful of donors.

This clone was seen once. The antigen remains unidentified. The same CDR3 also results from other DNA sequences found in this sample. Germline loops: CDR1 SEHNR, CDR2 FQNEAQ (reference sequence). The CDR3 totals 13 residues. Trimming removed 5 bases from V and 5 bases from J, with 12 bases in between. Assay used: immunoSEQ multiplex PCR; TCRdb lists only in-frame clones, some missing. This table holds over a million clones, around 95% found once. The sequencing input was naive CD4+ T cells sorted from blood. Subset given: CD45RA+ positively selected. The TCR comes from a man in his thirties or forties in good health. The V call is TRBV7-9, the J call TRBJ2-5; a possible D gene is TRBD2 (7 bases). For the CDR3, the DNA is TGTGCCAGCAGCCCCGGGGGGCGCGAGACCCAGTACTTC. Translated: CASSPGGRETQYF.